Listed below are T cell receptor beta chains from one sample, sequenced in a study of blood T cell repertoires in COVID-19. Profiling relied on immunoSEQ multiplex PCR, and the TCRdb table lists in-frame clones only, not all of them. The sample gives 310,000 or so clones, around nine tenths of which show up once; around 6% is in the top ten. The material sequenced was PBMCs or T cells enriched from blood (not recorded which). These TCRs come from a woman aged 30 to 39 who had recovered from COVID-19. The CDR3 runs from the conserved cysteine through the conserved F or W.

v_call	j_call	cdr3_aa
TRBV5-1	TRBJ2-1	CASTTGGSYNEQFF
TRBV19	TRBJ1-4	CASSSVSATNEKLFF
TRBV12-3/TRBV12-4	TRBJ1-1	CASSLNGGTEAFF
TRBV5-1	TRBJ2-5	CASSWGLLGETQYF
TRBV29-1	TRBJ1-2	CSIYGSGEDYGYTF
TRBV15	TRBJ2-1	CATSSRTRGVINEQFF
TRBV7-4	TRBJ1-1	CASSPRDRGMNTEAFF
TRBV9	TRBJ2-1	CASSQLSGGAYNEQFF
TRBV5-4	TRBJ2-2	CASSFTGGRAGELFF
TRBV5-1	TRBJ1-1	CASSKGTGPGAPEAFF
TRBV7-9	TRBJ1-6	CASSLDGQGRNSPLHF
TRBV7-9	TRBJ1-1	CASLGQAKNTEAFF
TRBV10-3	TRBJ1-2	CAISEDSNYGYTF
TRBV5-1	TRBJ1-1	CASSHGEPGTEAFF
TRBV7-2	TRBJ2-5	CASRRTSGGGVSQYF
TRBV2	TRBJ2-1	CAIPWENNEQFF
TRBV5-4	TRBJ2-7	CASSKTAGTGGSGGLYEQYF
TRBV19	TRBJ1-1	CASSISVGRGTEAFF
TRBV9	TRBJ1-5	CASSVGTGVQPQHF
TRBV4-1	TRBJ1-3	CASSQVPGSGNTIYF
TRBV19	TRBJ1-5	CASSIETQRQPQHF
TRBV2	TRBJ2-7	CASSPRLVYEQYF
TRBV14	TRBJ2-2	CASSQYRSGELFF
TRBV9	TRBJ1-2	CASSVERGQGLTGYTF
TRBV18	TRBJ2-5	CASSQDRGPQYF
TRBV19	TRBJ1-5	CASSIRGQGETNSNQPQHF
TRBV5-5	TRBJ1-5	CASSLGQGASQPQHF
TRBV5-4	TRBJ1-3	CASSLVGQGLDF
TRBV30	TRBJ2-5	CAWSEGALAGKETQYF
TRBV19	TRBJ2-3	CASRPGLAGGLSTDTQYF
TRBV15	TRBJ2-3	CATSRDPRGGTDTQYF
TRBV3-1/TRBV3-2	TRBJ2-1	CASSQRGTYSYNEQFF
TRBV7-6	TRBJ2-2	CASSLATDTGELFF
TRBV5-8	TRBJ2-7	CASSLSFNEQYF
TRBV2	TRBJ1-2	CASGGPGTGVYGYTF
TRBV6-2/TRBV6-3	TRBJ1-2	CASSTPALYGYTF
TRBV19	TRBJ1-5	CASTLGTALRSNQPQHF
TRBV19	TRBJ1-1	CASSNRGAEAFF
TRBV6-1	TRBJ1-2	CASSEDRADYGYTF
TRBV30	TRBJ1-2	CAWSAGTGGSGYTF
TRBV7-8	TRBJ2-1	CASSQGPNNEQFF
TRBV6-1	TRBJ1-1	CASRVETETSEAFF
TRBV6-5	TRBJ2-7	CASSTVYEQYF
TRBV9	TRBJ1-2	CASMGRGVDGYTF
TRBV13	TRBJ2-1	CASSTLAGGNNEQFF
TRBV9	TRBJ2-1	CASSVGGRGGGNEQFF
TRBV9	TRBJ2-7	CASSVGQANEQYF
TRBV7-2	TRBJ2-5	CASSLGVLAGQETQYF
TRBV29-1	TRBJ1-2	CSVEGQGAGGYTF